This T cell receptor beta chain was sequenced during a study of T cell responses to AZD1222 COVID-19 vaccine. Overall study: Timing groups of about 4 and about 12 weeks for second doses were pooled. Findings and limits, study-wide: In a largely white British group with more females than males, clonal diversity was possibly underestimated. The reported proportion of spike-specific TCRs targeting unmutated variant regions was nearly half.

Comment on this clone: Its target is unknown.

Germline-derived CDR1 and CDR2 are SGHVS and FQNEAQ. This CDR3 is built from 13 residues. The V end was cut by 3 bases, the J end by 8 bases, with 13 bases between. The method was immunoSEQ multiplex PCR; TCRdb's version includes in-frame clones alone and lacks a portion of them. The table includes about 130,000 clones, around 84% detected once. Specimen: peripheral blood, collected on day 0 of AZD1222 vaccination. The TCR was taken from an adult in good health. The chain carries TRBV7-8 and TRBJ1-2; D is ambiguous. CDR3 protein: CASSLGRAGGYTF. CDR3 DNA sequence: TGTGCCAGCAGCTTGGGGAGGGCTGGCGGCTACACCTTC.